One and the same sample provided the 22 T cell receptor beta chains below, sequenced in a study of T cells after yellow fever vaccination. In TCRdb, the 5' RACE reads were re-called with MiXCR into one record per CDR3 protein. The profile shows approximately 340,000 distinct CDR3 sequences, 8.7% of them singletons. The sample here was PBMCs, taken on the day of the first yellow fever vaccination. All receptors come from a man between 18 and 35 years old who received the YFV17D yellow fever vaccine.

In its sample, this clonotype was seen a few times. The rearrangement uses TRBV5-6 and TRBJ1-4; tentatively, D is TRBD1 (5 bases). The CDR3 length is 16 residues. Trimming stripped 4 bases from V and 0 bases from J, with 13 bases between. Germline CDR1 is SGHDT and CDR2 is YYEEEE. The CDR3 DNA follows: TGTGCCAGCAGCGCTTACAGGCTTTCAACTAATGAAAAACTGTTTTTT. Its protein product is CASSAYRLSTNEKLFF.

As regards this clonotype: The junction does not match germline at one end; this may be a read error. This sequence joins TRBV12-3 or TRBV12-4 and TRBJ2-2; D is uncertain. This CDR3 is 14 amino acids long. In DNA form, the CDR3 reads TGTGCCTGCAGTATGCTATCTAAGGGCGGGGAGCTGTTTTTT. It specifies CACSMLSKGGELFF.

In its sample, this clonotype was seen a few times. The chain is built from TRBV19 and TRBJ1-5; 9 bases match TRBD1. This CDR3 is built from 16 residues. Per the germline V gene, CDR1 is LNHDA and CDR2 is SQIVND (reference sequence). Unmatched junction bases numbered 7, after V lost 5 bases and J lost 2 bases. The CDR3 sequence is CASSPRTGAGNQPQHF. The CDR3 coding sequence is TGTGCCAGTAGTCCCCGGACAGGGGCTGGCAATCAGCCCCAGCATTTT.

The chain employs TRBV5-6 and TRBJ2-1; 12 bases agree with TRBD2. Germline V CDR1 and CDR2: SGHDT, YYEEEE. V lost 4 bases to trimming and J lost 10 bases; unmatched junction nucleotides: 9. The CDR3 is made up of 15 amino acids. The CDR3 DNA is TGTGCCAGCAGCGAGACTAGCGGGGGCCGACGGGAGCAGTTCTTC. Protein: CASSETSGGRREQFF.

This clonotype was seen repeatedly, ten times or more. V and J are TRBV5-1 and TRBJ1-2; D is uncertain. Germline CDR1 and CDR2: SGHRS and YFSETQ. V was pared by 0 bases and J by 6 bases, with 9 bases between. This CDR3 comprises 13 residues. CDR3 residues: CASSLGRENGYTF. The CDR3 bases are TGCGCCAGCAGCTTGGGACGGGAGAATGGCTACACCTTC. Full variable domain (missing parts from reference TRBV5-1 and TRBJ1-2): KAGVTQTPRYLIKTRGQQVTLSCSPISGHRSVSWYQQTPGQGLQFLFEYFSETQRNKGNFPGRFSGRQFSNSRSEMNVSTLELGDSALYLCASSLGRENGYTFGSGTRLTVV.

The J gene is TRBJ2-7, the V gene TRBV7-9; perhaps TRBD1 as D (5 bases). V shed 4 bases and J shed 3 bases, with 13 bases lying between them. CDR1 is SEHNR and CDR2 is FQNEAQ in the germline V gene (reference sequence). The CDR3 loop spans 14 amino acids. CDR3 sequence reads: CASSYDSGLYEQYF. The CDR3 region has the DNA TGTGCCAGCAGCTATGACAGTGGCCTCTACGAGCAGTACTTC.

Points on this clonotype: The germline gene is not matched at one end of the junction; a read error may be the cause. This chain uses TRBV23-1 with TRBJ2-5; D gene unclear. TRBV23-1 is given ORF status, its function remaining uncertain. The CDR3 runs to 15 residues. Here the CDR3 DNA reads TGTGTCAGCAGTCAACAGAAGCGCCCAGCAGAGACCCAGTACTTC. It yields the protein CVSSQQKRPAETQYF.

The rearrangement uses TRBV6-5 and TRBJ2-1, with D tentatively TRBD2 (7 bases). Germline V lookup: CDR1 MNHEY, CDR2 SVGAGI. Trimming took 2 bases from V and 5 from J, leaving 19 bases between them. The CDR3 totals 17 residues. CDR3 nucleotide sequence: TGTGCCAGCAGTTACCCGATTGGTCGGGGGGCTCACAATGAGCAGTTCTTC. Residues: CASSYPIGRGAHNEQFF.

This clonotype was picked up a small number of times. This rearrangement joins TRBV18 to TRBJ1-1; no reliable D call. The ends were cut back, 5 bases at V and 2 bases at J, with 18 bases in the middle. This CDR3 region has 16 residues. CDR1 and CDR2 (germline): KGHSH, LQKENI. CDR3 sequence: CASSTGILGLNTEAFF. The DNA for the CDR3 is TGTGCCAGCTCAACGGGGATTTTAGGGTTAAACACTGAAGCTTTCTTT. The complete variable domain, with remaining parts taken from reference TRBV18 and TRBJ1-1, reads NAGVMQNPRHLVRRRGQEARLRCSPMKGHSHVYWYRQLPEEGLKFMVYLQKENIIDESGMPKERFSAEFPKEGPSILRIQQVVRGDSAAYFCASSTGILGLNTEAFFGQGTRLTVV.

The chain joins TRBV6-5 to TRBJ2-5; D not certain. CDR3 length: 13 residues. CDR1 is MNHEY and CDR2 is SVGAGI in the germline V gene. V gave up 0 bases and J gave up 8 bases, with 10 bases separating them. For the CDR3, the DNA is TGTGCCAGCAGTTACTCGCCTATTTCCACCCAGTACTTC. Its translation: CASSYSPISTQYF.

This clonotype occurred a few times. The V and J genes are TRBV12-3 or TRBV12-4 and TRBJ1-2; no firm D call. V was cut by 2 bases and J by 3 bases, with 13 bases left in between. The CDR3 spans 15 residues. The CDR3 reads CASSLSPGPDYGYTF. In nucleotides, the CDR3 is TGTGCCAGCAGTTTATCCCCGGGCCCCGACTATGGCTACACCTTC.

This clonotype was detected a few times. The chain is built from TRBV6-1 and TRBJ1-5; D is ambiguous. CDR3 length equals 14 residues. Trimming pared 3 bases from V and 4 bases from J, leaving 10 bases between. Germline V gene sequence: CDR1 MNHNS, CDR2 SASEGT. This CDR3 is CASSDGGANQPQHF. The DNA for the CDR3 is TGTGCCAGCAGTGACGGAGGAGCGAATCAGCCCCAGCATTTT.

This clonotype was observed many times. This chain's CDR3 is CASSPGGQGFDEQFF. The CDR3 nucleotides are TGTGCCAGCTCACCAGGGGGACAGGGATTCGATGAGCAGTTCTTC. This sequence joins TRBV18 and TRBJ2-1, with 9 nucleotides matching TRBD1. Trimming took 2 bases from V and 8 from J; bases not matched to a gene: 7. The CDR3 loop spans 15 amino acids. Germline values: CDR1 KGHSH, CDR2 LQKENI.

This clonotype appeared many times. The CDR3 protein is CASSESRDSYEQYV. For the CDR3, the DNA is TGTGCCAGCAGTGAAAGTAGGGACTCCTACGAGCAGTACGTC. The chain couples TRBV2 to TRBJ2-7; D not certain. The CDR3 runs to 14 residues. The V end lost 2 bases, the J end lost 0 bases, and 8 bases lay between the germline ends. From germline, CDR1 is SNHLY and CDR2 FYNNEI.

This sequence joins TRBV9 and TRBJ1-1; the D is unclear. The CDR3 is 13 amino acids. Germline V gene sequence: CDR1 SGDLS, CDR2 YYNGEE. V dropped 0 bases and J dropped 3 bases, with 6 bases sitting between them. The CDR3 nucleotides are TGTGCCAGCAGCGTAGCGGTTTACACTGAAGCTTTCTTT. It specifies CASSVAVYTEAFF.

In this sample, this clonotype turned up once. Its ends do not fully match the called genes, so a read error is possible. This chain uses TRBV27 with TRBJ2-4; D not certain. This CDR3 comprises 15 residues. Germline CDR1 reads MNHEY; CDR2 reads SMNVEV (reference sequence). The CDR3 DNA sequence: TGTGCCAGCGGTTTAAGTGAGGTAGCCAAAAACATTCAGTACTTC. This encodes CASGLSEVAKNIQYF.

This clonotype was detected a few times. The chain combines TRBV11-2 with TRBJ2-5; a weak D match, TRBD1 (5 bases). The germline gives CDR1 SGHAT, CDR2 FQNNGV. CDR3 length: 17 residues. V gave up 0 bases and J gave up 2 bases, with 16 bases separating them. CDR3 region: CASSLDLGRAPQETQYF. Here the CDR3 DNA reads TGTGCCAGCAGCTTAGATCTGGGCAGGGCCCCTCAAGAGACCCAGTACTTC. The whole variable domain, filled in from reference TRBV11-2 and TRBJ2-5, reads EAGVAQSPRYKIIEKRQSVAFWCNPISGHATLYWYQQILGQGPKLLIQFQNNGVVDDSQLPKDRFSAERLKGVDSTLKIQPAKLEDSAVYLCASSLDLGRAPQETQYFGPGTRLLVL.

This clonotype was found a few times. This CDR3 is CASSQDLQTGVANEKLFF. Written as DNA, the CDR3 is TGCGCCAGCAGCCAAGATTTACAAACAGGGGTCGCTAATGAAAAACTGTTTTTT. The chain employs TRBV4-3 and TRBJ1-4; the match to TRBD1 covers 7 bases. The CDR3 consists of 18 residues. Germline-derived CDR1 and CDR2 are LGHNA and YSLEER. V gave up 0 bases and J gave up 3 bases; unmatched junction bases: 10.

CDR3 sequence (DNA): TGTGCCAGCAGTGAAGGGAATCAGCCCCAGCATTTT. Encoded protein: CASSEGNQPQHF. The chain couples TRBV2 to TRBJ1-5; D ambiguous. Deletions cut 1 base from V and 4 bases from J, with 2 bases between. CDR3 length: 12 amino acids. Germline assignment: CDR1 SNHLY and CDR2 FYNNEI.

V is TRBV5-1 and J is TRBJ2-5; D remains unclear. The germline gives CDR1 SGHRS, CDR2 YFSETQ. The V end was cut by 1 base, the J end by 3 bases, with 13 bases between. This CDR3 contains 15 residues. CDR3 residues: CASSLIPTFEETQYF. The CDR3 DNA sequence: TGCGCCAGCAGCTTGATTCCTACATTCGAAGAGACCCAGTACTTC.

This chain connects TRBV7-2 to TRBJ2-5; 14 positions match TRBD2. Germline CDR1 SGHTA, CDR2 FQGNSA. V lost 3 bases and J lost 6; bases outside the gene matches: 3. This CDR3 has 15 amino acids. DNA for the CDR3: TGTGCCAGCAGCTTGACTAGCGGGGGGGCGAAGACCCAGTACTTC. Its translation: CASSLTSGGAKTQYF.

The rearrangement uses TRBV5-4 and TRBJ1-1; 8 bases map to TRBD1. The germline gives CDR1 SGHNT, CDR2 YYREEE (reference sequence). The CDR3 sequence is 14 residues long. V lost 3 bases to trimming and J lost 6 bases; unmatched junction nucleotides: 7. The CDR3 DNA reads as TGTGCCAGCAGCTCAGGGGGCGAACCTGCTGAAGCTTTCTTT. Translation gives CASSSGGEPAEAFF. The full variable domain, in which reference TRBV5-4 and TRBJ1-1 provide the parts outside the CDR3, is ETGVTQSPTHLIKTRGQQVTLRCSSQSGHNTVSWYQQALGQGPQFIFQYYREEENGRGNFPPRFSGLQFPNYSSELNVNALELDDSALYLCASSSGGEPAEAFFGQGTRLTVV.